The 16 T cell receptor beta chains listed next were all sequenced from one sample in a study of shared T cell receptors in the human thymus. The method was immunoSEQ multiplex PCR; TCRdb's version includes in-frame clones alone and lacks a portion of them. The sample shows about 540,000 clones, around 82% of them seen only once. The sample also formed part of further work on human thymus T cells.

The material sequenced was thymocytes. Every receptor here comes from a boy less than two years old with a congenital heart defect.

This chain connects TRBV18 to TRBJ2-7; the match to TRBD2 covers 9 bases. After removal of 2 bases from V and 7 bases from J, the junction contained 6 bases not matched to a gene. From germline, CDR1 is KGHSH and CDR2 LQKENI. There are 14 residues in the CDR3. CDR3 sequence: CASSPWGGREEQYF. As DNA, the CDR3 is TGTGCCAGCTCACCATGGGGCGGGAGGGAAGAGCAGTACTTC.

This clone was recorded a few times. The CDR3 sequence: CASRAGITPAGNTIYF. The CDR3 region has the DNA TGTGCCAGTAGAGCAGGGATAACCCCCGCTGGAAACACCATATATTTT. The rearrangement uses TRBV19 and TRBJ1-3; tentatively, D is TRBD1 (5 bases). V dropped 6 bases and J dropped 2 bases, with 17 bases sitting between them. CDR3 length: 16 amino acids. CDR1 is LNHDA and CDR2 is SQIVND in the germline V gene (reference sequence). The variable domain in full, completed from reference TRBV19 and TRBJ1-3, reads DGGITQSPKYLFRKEGQNVTLSCEQNLNHDAMYWYRQDPGQGLRLIYYSQIVNDFQKGDIAEGYSVSREKKESFPLTVTSAQKNPTAFYLCASRAGITPAGNTIYFGEGSWLTVV.

The chain couples TRBV5-6 to TRBJ1-1; 8 bases align to TRBD1. The J segment lost 4 bases and the V segment lost 4 bases, leaving 12 bases of the junction unmatched. This CDR3 has 16 residues. Germline-derived CDR1 and CDR2 are SGHDT and YYEEEE. DNA for the CDR3: TGTGCCAGCAGCCCTCATCCAGGGGGCGATGGCACTGAAGCTTTCTTT. It is translated as CASSPHPGGDGTEAFF.

The rearrangement links TRBV7-2 to TRBJ1-2, with D possibly being TRBD1 (5 bases). Trimming took 5 bases from V and 7 from J, leaving 17 bases between them. The CDR3 loop spans 14 amino acids. Looked up from germline, CDR1 is SGHTA and CDR2 is FQGNSA. CDR3 bases: TGTGCCAGCAGCATAGGTTCAGGGAGGGGTGGCTACACCTTC. Translating gives CASSIGSGRGGYTF.

The chain is built from TRBV5-1 and TRBJ1-2; the D gene is possibly TRBD1 (6 bases). This CDR3 has 15 amino acids. The germline V gene has CDR1 SGHRS and CDR2 YFSETQ. V dropped 0 bases and J dropped 2 bases, with 11 bases sitting between them. This CDR3 is CASSLGATGNYGYTF. As DNA, the CDR3 is TGCGCCAGCAGCTTGGGGGCGACAGGCAACTATGGCTACACCTTC.

The V gene is TRBV7-3, the J gene TRBJ1-1, with D tentatively TRBD1 (6 bases). The CDR3 extends over 16 amino acids. Germline CDR1 and CDR2: SGHTA and FQGTGA. With 5 bases removed from V and 3 bases from J, the gap between germline ends came to 19 bases. The CDR3, as DNA: TGTGCCAGCAGCCCTATCCACAGGGCGGAGGACACTGAAGCTTTCTTT. Translating gives CASSPIHRAEDTEAFF.

This CDR3 reads CASSLTGLTYEQYF. CDR3 in DNA: TGTGCCAGCAGTTTGACAGGGCTGACCTACGAGCAGTACTTC. The J gene is TRBJ2-7, the V gene TRBV27; 7 bases line up with TRBD1. The CDR3 has 14 residues. Unmatched junction bases numbered 4, after V lost 3 bases and J lost 2 bases. Per germline, CDR1 MNHEY and CDR2 SMNVEV (reference sequence).

The chain recombines TRBV4-3 with TRBJ2-5, with 7 bases aligning to TRBD1. The CDR3 runs 15 residues. V lost 1 base and J lost 5; bases outside the gene matches: 7. Germline V gene lookup returns CDR1 LGHNA and CDR2 YSLEER. CDR3 in DNA: TGCGCCAGCAGCCAAGGGCCACAGGGGCGGGAGACCCAGTACTTC. This sequence encodes CASSQGPQGRETQYF.

The chain couples TRBV5-6 to TRBJ2-5; 7 nucleotides match TRBD1. CDR3 size: 13 residues. Germline V gene data show CDR1 as SGHDT and CDR2 as YYEEEE. With V trimmed by 4 bases and J by 2 bases, 2 bases remained unmatched. CDR3 nucleotide sequence: TGTGCCAGCAGCCTGGGACAGCAAGAGACCCAGTACTTC. It codes for CASSLGQQETQYF. The variable domain in full, completed from reference TRBV5-6 and TRBJ2-5, reads DAGVTQSPTHLIKTRGQQVTLRCSPKSGHDTVSWYQQALGQGPQFIFQYYEEEERQRGNFPDRFSGHQFPNYSSELNVNALLLGDSALYLCASSLGQQETQYFGPGTRLLVL.

J is TRBJ2-5 and V is TRBV6-1, with 9 positions matching TRBD2. This CDR3 has 16 residues. Unmatched junction bases numbered 8, after V lost 2 bases and J lost 4 bases. In germline, CDR1 is MNHNS, CDR2 SASEGT. CDR3 bases: TGTGCCAGCAGTGAACGAGCGGGAGGCTATCGAGAGACCCAGTACTTC. It translates to CASSERAGGYRETQYF.

The genes are TRBV29-1 and TRBJ2-3; TRBD1 matches 7 bases. CDR1 is SQVTM, CDR2 ANQGSEA, per germline. This CDR3 has 13 residues. V shed 5 bases and J 0 bases; nucleotides not matched to a gene: 2. CDR3 sequence (DNA): TGCAGCGTTTACAGGGGAAGCACAGATACGCAGTATTTT. Residues: CSVYRGSTDTQYF.

The V call is TRBV11-3, the J call TRBJ2-1, with D perhaps TRBD2 (6 bases). Trimming shortened V by 5 bases and J by 4 bases, and 18 bases separated the two germline ends. Germline CDR1 SGHNT, CDR2 YENEEA. CDR3 size: 16 residues. The CDR3 nucleotides read TGTGCCAGCAGCATCGCCGGGACTCTAGATTACAATGAGCAGTTCTTC. This encodes CASSIAGTLDYNEQFF.

The chain joins TRBV18 to TRBJ2-1; 7 bases align to TRBD2. V shed 1 base and J 5 bases; nucleotides not matched to a gene: 14. This CDR3 is built from 18 residues. The germline V gene has CDR1 KGHSH and CDR2 LQKENI. The CDR3 DNA reads TGTGCCAGCTCACCACAACTAGGTGAAGCGGGGTTCGACAATGAGCAGTTCTTC. It is translated as CASSPQLGEAGFDNEQFF.

The V gene is TRBV30, the J gene TRBJ1-3, with TRBD1 matching over 7 bases. CDR3 size: 15 residues. Germline CDR1 is GTSNPN and CDR2 is SVGIG (reference sequence). Trimming at V came to 5 bases and at J to 1 base, leaving 8 bases not matched to a gene. In nucleotides, the CDR3 is TGTGCCTGGTTCACAGGGGCAGGGTCTGGAAACACCATATATTTT. Translated: CAWFTGAGSGNTIYF. Based on the CDR3 plus reference TRBV30 and TRBJ1-3, the full variable domain is SQTIHQWPATLVQPVGSPLSLECTVEGTSNPNLYWYRQAAGRGLQLLFYSVGIGQISSEVPQNLSASRPQDRQFILSSKKLLLSDSGFYLCAWFTGAGSGNTIYFGEGSWLTVV.

This rearrangement joins TRBV28 to TRBJ1-5, with no clear D. Trimming removed 3 bases from V and 4 bases from J, with 4 bases in between. Per germline, CDR1 MDHEN and CDR2 SYDVKM. The CDR3 is made up of 12 amino acids. The CDR3 protein is CASSLTNQPQHF. The CDR3 region has the DNA TGTGCCAGCAGTTTGACTAATCAGCCCCAGCATTTT.

This sequence joins TRBV6-6 and TRBJ2-6; D is unclear. With 0 bases removed from V and 4 bases from J, the gap between germline ends came to 7 bases. CDR3 length: 15 residues. From germline, CDR1 is MNHNY and CDR2 SVGAGI (reference sequence). The CDR3 DNA reads as TGTGCCAGCAGTTACTCGGGCGCCGGGGCCAACGTCCTGACTTTC. Translation gives CASSYSGAGANVLTF.